This entry lists 32 T cell receptor beta chains sequenced from one sample in a study of spatial heterogeneity in lung cancer. Specified time point: sample taken at primary tumor resection. Frozen PBMC, nontumor lung or tumor provided whole RNA, which was sequenced unsorted. Each CDR3 protein gets one entry after TCRdb re-called the 5' RACE reads with MiXCR. The sample lists around 30,000 distinct CDR3 sequences; 7.5% to 9.5% were seen once. The sequencing here drew on PBMCs, taken at surgery. The receptors shown here come from a female donor with early-stage non-small cell lung cancer.

This chain connects TRBV5-1 to TRBJ2-5; TRBD2 matches at 7 bases. CDR1 SGHRS and CDR2 YFSETQ come from the germline V gene. The CDR3 length is 14 residues. The V segment lost 0 bases and the J segment 4 bases; nucleotides outside the gene matches: 3. The CDR3 protein is CASSLGQRGETQYF. DNA for the CDR3: TGCGCCAGCAGCTTGGGCCAGCGGGGAGAGACCCAGTACTTC.

This clonotype was found a few times. This chain links TRBV7-9 with TRBJ1-2; TRBD1 aligns across 8 bases. Germline CDR1 SEHNR, CDR2 FQNEAQ (reference sequence). There are 13 residues in the CDR3. V was clipped by 4 bases and J by 3 bases; unmatched bases: 1. CDR3 region: CASSSDRDYGYTF. CDR3 in DNA: TGTGCCAGCAGCTCGGACAGGGACTATGGCTACACCTTC.

V is TRBV20-1 and J is TRBJ2-3, with 10 positions matching TRBD2. Germline V gene sequence: CDR1 DFQATT, CDR2 SNEGSKA (reference sequence). The CDR3 length is 17 residues. The V segment lost 3 bases and the J segment 4 bases; nucleotides outside the gene matches: 13. The DNA for the CDR3 is TGCAGTGCTAGGGCCATCTTCGGAGCGGGAGGGCCAGATACGCAGTATTTT. This translates into CSARAIFGAGGPDTQYF.

The chain links TRBV7-2 to TRBJ1-2; D uncertain. There are 14 residues in the CDR3. V lost 1 base and J lost 4, with 10 bases in between. Germline assignment: CDR1 SGHTA and CDR2 FQGNSA. The CDR3 protein is CASSLGSFGYGYTF. The CDR3 DNA follows: TGTGCCAGCAGCTTAGGTTCGTTTGGCTATGGCTACACCTTC. Based on the CDR3 plus reference TRBV7-2 and TRBJ1-2, the full variable domain is GAGVSQSPSNKVTEKGKDVELRCDPISGHTALYWYRQSLGQGLEFLIYFQGNSAPDKSGLPSDRFSAERTGGSVSTLTIQRTQQEDSAVYLCASSLGSFGYGYTFGSGTRLTVV.

This clonotype was observed a handful of times. The gene calls are TRBV6-1 and TRBJ1-2; D gene unclear. CDR3 length: 15 amino acids. The V and J ends lost 2 bases and 5 bases respectively, with 15 bases between them. Germline-derived CDR1 and CDR2 are MNHNS and SASEGT. The CDR3, as DNA: TGTGCCAGCAGTGAATTTGTTGGATTTCGGTATGGCTACACCTTC. It is translated as CASSEFVGFRYGYTF.

The CDR3 DNA reads as TGCAGTGCTAGAGGGCCAGGGGCGGAAAGCTCCTATAATTCACCCCTCCACTTT. Translating it yields CSARGPGAESSYNSPLHF. The chain has TRBV20-1 and TRBJ1-6; D is possibly TRBD1 (6 bases). From germline, CDR1 is DFQATT and CDR2 SNEGSKA (reference sequence). CDR3 size: 18 residues. Trimming removed 1 base at V and 0 bases at J, with 16 bases between.

The chain has TRBV18 and TRBJ2-3; 10 positions match TRBD1. Per germline, CDR1 KGHSH and CDR2 LQKENI. The CDR3 totals 15 residues. The J segment lost 3 bases and the V segment lost 6 bases, leaving 6 bases of the junction unmatched. The CDR3 is CASSSDRGLTDTQYF. Here the CDR3 DNA reads TGTGCCAGCTCCTCCGACAGGGGGCTAACAGATACGCAGTATTTT.

The sample holds a few counts of this clonotype. The rearrangement uses TRBV5-1 and TRBJ1-1; D may be TRBD1 (5 bases). The germline CDR1 and CDR2 sequences are SGHRS and YFSETQ. The CDR3 has 12 amino acids. V was cut by 2 bases and J by 5 bases, with 7 bases left in between. The CDR3 loop reads CASSFRGTEAFF. As DNA, the CDR3 is TGCGCCAGCAGCTTTAGGGGAACTGAAGCTTTCTTT.

This clonotype was detected a few times. This rearrangement joins TRBV25-1 to TRBJ2-2, with 13 positions matching TRBD2. Germline trimming cut 3 bases from V and 5 bases from J; bases unmatched to any gene: 3. CDR1 and CDR2 (germline): MGHDK, SYGVNS. CDR3 length equals 16 residues. DNA for the CDR3: TGTGCCAGCAGTGAGACTAGCGGGAGGCGGACCGGGGAGCTGTTTTTT. Amino acids: CASSETSGRRTGELFF.

This clonotype showed up many times. The chain combines TRBV18 with TRBJ1-1; unclear D gene. Trimming removed 8 bases at V and 8 bases at J, with 6 bases between. Germline CDR1 is KGHSH and CDR2 is LQKENI. The CDR3 sequence is 9 residues long. The DNA of the CDR3 is TGTGCCAGCAACCTCGAAGCTTTCTTT. It specifies CASNLEAFF.

This clonotype was recorded at least ten times. The V gene is TRBV30, the J gene TRBJ1-5, with D possibly TRBD1 on 6 matching bases. The CDR3 contains 14 residues. Germline CDR1 and CDR2: GTSNPN and SVGIG (reference sequence). Deletions cut 5 bases from V and 2 bases from J, with 13 bases between. This chain's CDR3 is CAWGGQLGNQPQHF. Here the CDR3 DNA reads TGTGCCTGGGGAGGACAGCTGGGCAATCAGCCCCAGCATTTT.

This clonotype appeared many times. This chain uses TRBV5-1 with TRBJ2-5; TRBD1 matches 8 bases. Germline CDR1 SGHRS, CDR2 YFSETQ. J lost 4 bases, V lost 3 bases, and 8 bases had no gene match. The CDR3 is 15 amino acids. CDR3 residues: CASSSQVQGGETQYF. CDR3 bases: TGCGCCAGCAGCTCTCAAGTACAGGGGGGAGAGACCCAGTACTTC.

There are a few counts of this clonotype. The rearrangement links TRBV19 to TRBJ1-5; 9 bases match TRBD1. CDR3 length equals 15 residues. The V and J ends lost 1 base and 7 bases, in that order; junction bases with no gene match: 5. CDR1 and CDR2 from the germline V gene are LNHDA and SQIVND (reference sequence). The CDR3 DNA sequence: TGTGCCAGTAGTATAGGGGGGACAGGGAGGCAGCCCCAGCATTTT. This translates into CASSIGGTGRQPQHF.

Comments on this clonotype: A much larger clone differs by one base, so this may be a read error. The gene calls are TRBV9 and TRBJ2-7; TRBD1 agrees at 7 bases. CDR1 is SGDLS, CDR2 YYNGEE, per germline. The junction had 4 bases not matched to a gene; V was cut back by 0 bases and J by 1 base. The CDR3 sequence is 15 residues long. CDR3 protein: CASSVASGQSYEQYF. Here the CDR3 DNA reads TGTGCCAGCAGCGTAGCCTCGGGACAGTCCTACGAGCAGTACTTC. Full variable domain (missing parts from reference TRBV9 and TRBJ2-7): DSGVTQTPKHLITATGQRVTLRCSPRSGDLSVYWYQQSLDQGLQFLIQYYNGEERAKGNILERFSAQQFPDLHSELNLSSLELGDSALYFCASSVASGQSYEQYFGPGTRLTVT.

The chain uses TRBV11-3 and TRBJ2-1; 7 nucleotides line up with TRBD2. The CDR3 is 13 residues long. Germline CDR1 reads SGHNT; CDR2 reads YENEEA. The J segment lost 6 bases and the V segment lost 3 bases, leaving 2 bases of the junction unmatched. CDR3 DNA sequence: TGTGCCAGCAGCTTCCGGACTAGCAATGAGCAGTTCTTC. As protein: CASSFRTSNEQFF.

The table lists this clonotype with a few counts. The chain links TRBV19 to TRBJ2-1; TRBD2 agrees at 7 bases. Looked up from germline, CDR1 is LNHDA and CDR2 is SQIVND (reference sequence). This CDR3 is built from 13 residues. J was trimmed by 5 bases and V by 9 bases; bases with no gene match: 7. CDR3 loop: CASGTTPHNEQFF. CDR3 DNA: TGTGCCAGCGGGACTACACCGCACAATGAGCAGTTCTTC.

At least ten counts were recorded for this clonotype. The chain links TRBV4-2 to TRBJ1-5; D not certain. V was shortened by 3 bases and J by 6 bases, with 15 bases between the two germline ends. Germline loops: CDR1 LGHNA, CDR2 YNFKEQ. This CDR3 spans 15 amino acids. As DNA, the CDR3 is TGTGCCAGCAGCCAGGCGATCCAAAAGGGTCAGCCCCAGCATTTT. Amino acids: CASSQAIQKGQPQHF.

This clonotype was seen at least ten times. V is TRBV6-6 and J is TRBJ2-7; the D gene is possibly TRBD2 (6 bases). Germline V gene data show CDR1 as MNHNY and CDR2 as SVGAGI (reference sequence). This CDR3 spans 17 amino acids. With 4 bases removed from V and 6 bases from J, the gap between germline ends came to 25 bases. CDR3 DNA: TGTGCCAGCAGTTCTGCAGCACGACGGGACTCGCTGGGCGAGCAGTACTTC. Its translation is CASSSAARRDSLGEQYF.

The chain employs TRBV30 and TRBJ2-3, with D perhaps TRBD1 (6 bases). Trimming removed 0 bases at V and 5 bases at J, with 15 bases between. The CDR3 has 15 amino acids. The germline gives CDR1 GTSNPN, CDR2 SVGIG (reference sequence). The CDR3 nucleotides are TGTGCCTGGAGTGTACTTGCAGGGGTCGGAGATACGCAGTATTTT. Amino acid sequence: CAWSVLAGVGDTQYF.

The CDR3 here is CASSDGRTGELFF. CDR3 nucleotide sequence: TGTGCCAGCAGTGATGGACGAACCGGGGAGCTGTTTTTT. The chain recombines TRBV12-3 or TRBV12-4 with TRBJ2-2; no definite D call. Trimming took 5 bases from V and 5 from J, leaving 9 bases between them. The CDR3 totals 13 residues.

This clonotype was seen many times. CDR3 amino acids: CASSLMGTASSGNTIYF. CDR3 in DNA: TGTGCCAGCAGTTTAATGGGGACCGCCAGCTCTGGAAACACCATATATTTT. The gene calls are TRBV28 and TRBJ1-3; D may be TRBD1 (5 bases). The V and J ends lost 2 bases and 0 bases respectively, with 14 bases between them. The CDR3 extends over 17 amino acids. Per germline, CDR1 MDHEN and CDR2 SYDVKM.

The chain joins TRBV12-3 or TRBV12-4 to TRBJ1-1; TRBD1 matches 7 bases. The CDR3 consists of 15 residues. V lost 3 bases, J lost 4 bases, and 8 bases stayed unmatched. The CDR3 loop reads CASSLRQGYGTEAFF. The CDR3 DNA sequence: TGTGCCAGCAGTTTGCGACAGGGCTACGGCACTGAAGCTTTCTTT.

This chain connects TRBV19 to TRBJ2-3, with D maybe TRBD2 (5 bases). From germline, CDR1 is LNHDA and CDR2 SQIVND (reference sequence). Trimming pared 7 bases from V and 2 bases from J, leaving 19 bases between. The CDR3 covers 16 residues. The CDR3 DNA is TGTGCCAGTACGGATCGAGCGGCTAAACACACAGATACGCAGTATTTT. This gives the protein CASTDRAAKHTDTQYF.

This clonotype was seen ten or more times. Written as DNA, the CDR3 is TGTGCCAGCAGTTTACTTGGCCAATCCACAGATACGCAGTATTTT. Its translation: CASSLLGQSTDTQYF. V is TRBV27 and J is TRBJ2-3, with D hard to call. The V end lost 2 bases, the J end lost 2 bases, and 11 bases lay between the germline ends. The germline V gene has CDR1 MNHEY and CDR2 SMNVEV (reference sequence). CDR3 size: 15 residues.

In its sample, this clonotype was seen many times. In nucleotides, the CDR3 is TGTGCCATCAGTCAGGGGACTAGTCAGCAAGATACGCAGTATTTT. Translation: CAISQGTSQQDTQYF. This rearrangement joins TRBV10-3 to TRBJ2-3; 8 bases agree with TRBD2. The trim removed 5 bases at V and 5 bases at J, leaving 9 bases unmatched. The CDR3 consists of 15 residues. Germline CDR1 is ENHRY and CDR2 is SYGVKD.

This clonotype has ten or more counts. The chain links TRBV20-1 to TRBJ2-3; possible D gene TRBD2, 7 bases. Looked up from germline, CDR1 is DFQATT and CDR2 is SNEGSKA (reference sequence). The length of the CDR3 is 15 residues. V lost 6 bases to trimming and J lost 9 bases, with 25 bases between them. In DNA, the CDR3 is TGCAGTGCACCAAAGGGGGGGGCTCCTAAGGAAACGCAGTATTTT. Encoded protein: CSAPKGGAPKETQYF.

This clonotype was observed at least ten times. The V call is TRBV15, the J call TRBJ2-1; perhaps D is TRBD1 or TRBD2 (5 bases each). Germline CDR1 LNHNV, CDR2 YYDKDF (reference sequence). Trimming pared 4 bases from V and 7 bases from J, leaving 11 bases between. This CDR3 is built from 13 residues. The CDR3 reads CATSISRGNEQFF. Here the CDR3 DNA reads TGTGCCACCAGCATCTCGAGGGGAAATGAGCAGTTCTTC.

This clonotype has at least ten counts. The V gene is TRBV5-1, the J gene TRBJ1-4; 7 bases fit TRBD1. CDR1 SGHRS and CDR2 YFSETQ come from the germline V gene. V gave up 4 bases and J gave up 7 bases; unmatched junction bases: 7. The CDR3 is made up of 14 amino acids. Here the CDR3 reads CASSLKTGLEKLFF. CDR3 DNA: TGCGCCAGCAGCCTAAAGACAGGGCTTGAAAAACTGTTTTTT.

The rearrangement links TRBV20-1 to TRBJ2-1, with D uncertain. The CDR3 extends over 15 amino acids. V gave up 1 base and J gave up 0 bases, with 10 bases separating them. Germline V lookup: CDR1 DFQATT, CDR2 SNEGSKA (reference sequence). The CDR3 DNA reads as TGCAGTGCTAGAGCCGGGCCATCCTCCTACAATGAGCAGTTCTTC. Residues: CSARAGPSSYNEQFF.

About this clonotype: A read error may be the cause here, since a much bigger clone is one base away. The V gene is TRBV7-2, the J gene TRBJ1-6; no firm D call. Germline V gives CDR1 SGHTA, CDR2 FQGNSA. The CDR3 runs to 15 residues. V gave up 5 bases and J gave up 13 bases, with 21 bases separating them. The CDR3 nucleotides read TGTGCCAGCAGCCGGAACTCTGGCTTCTTCTCCCCCCTCCACTTT. Its translation: CASSRNSGFFSPLHF.

This clonotype has a count of ten or more. The rearrangement links TRBV20-1 to TRBJ2-4, with D perhaps TRBD1 (5 bases). CDR3 length equals 14 residues. CDR1 is DFQATT and CDR2 is SNEGSKA in the germline V gene (reference sequence). V lost 6 bases to trimming and J lost 0 bases, with 12 bases between them. The CDR3 sequence: CSAGDSLAKNIQYF. CDR3 DNA sequence: TGCAGTGCCGGCGACAGCCTAGCCAAAAACATTCAGTACTTC.

There are many counts of this clonotype. The chain carries TRBV7-9 and TRBJ2-3; TRBD2 is a possible D gene (6 bases). Between the trimmed V and J ends, which lost 6 bases and 2 bases, there was a span of 18 bases. Germline V gene data show CDR1 as SEHNR and CDR2 as FQNEAQ (reference sequence). This CDR3 is 16 amino acids long. DNA for the CDR3: TGTGCCAGCAGTGGAGACGGGGGATCCTTCACAGATACGCAGTATTTT. The encoded protein is CASSGDGGSFTDTQYF.